What follows is one T cell receptor (beta chain) and its context. The sample originates from a study of cytomegalovirus exposure and HLA in healthy donors. CDR1 is LNHDA and CDR2 is SQIVND in the germline V gene (reference sequence). V was clipped by 5 bases and J by 3 bases, with 17 bases between them. This CDR3 comprises 15 residues. PCR involved 60 Vbeta and 13 Jbeta primers. Clones were sequenced by immunoSEQ multiplex PCR, and TCRdb holds only the in-frame ones, with some missing. The sample shows about 110,000 clones, about three quarters of them seen only once. This chain links TRBV19 with TRBJ2-7; D is perhaps TRBD2 (5 bases). Sequences were obtained from PBMCs. The TCR originated in a woman aged 60-75 years in good health and CMV-seropositive. CDR3 protein: CASSGVAGKGYEQYF. CDR3 in DNA: TGTGCCAGTAGTGGAGTGGCGGGTAAAGGCTACGAGCAGTACTTC.